Listed here are 19 T cell receptor beta chains from one sample, sequenced in a study of technical replicates of blood from a few donors. The table came from immunoSEQ multiplex PCR; TCRdb's copy has only in-frame clones and leaves some out. The profile covers around 79,000 clones, with 90% to 95% appearing a single time and 0.26% taken by the ten largest. The sample consisted of T cells isolated from PBMCs. The source of these receptors is a human donor in good health.

The gene calls are TRBV6-1 and TRBJ1-2; D might be TRBD1 (6 bases). The germline CDR1 and CDR2 sequences are MNHNS and SASEGT. The CDR3 extends over 14 amino acids. Between the trimmed V and J ends, which lost 0 bases and 7 bases, there was a span of 12 bases. For the CDR3, the DNA is TGTGCCAGCAGTGAAGCGCCAGGGGTTGCTGGCTACACCTTC. It specifies CASSEAPGVAGYTF.

The rearrangement links TRBV11-2 to TRBJ2-2; D is ambiguous. The CDR3 is 17 residues long. Germline assignment: CDR1 SGHAT and CDR2 FQNNGV. The V and J ends lost 1 base and 5 bases respectively, with 17 bases between them. In DNA, the CDR3 is TGTGCCAGCAGCTTAGGCGAGGTTCTTGCGAGGACCGGGGAGCTGTTTTTT. Translated: CASSLGEVLARTGELFF.

The chain combines TRBV6-4 with TRBJ2-3, with 14 bases lining up with TRBD2. Germline CDR1 and CDR2: MRHNA and SNTAGT. The junction had 2 bases not matched to a gene; V was cut back by 5 bases and J by 4 bases. This CDR3 contains 15 residues. CDR3 protein: CASSRTSGGSDTQYF. CDR3 DNA sequence: TGTGCCAGCAGTCGGACTAGCGGGGGGTCAGATACGCAGTATTTT.

The chain has TRBV4-1 and TRBJ1-5, with 9 bases lining up with TRBD1. Germline V lookup: CDR1 MGHRA, CDR2 YSYEKL. There are 18 residues in the CDR3. With 4 bases clipped from V and 0 bases from J, the junction kept 10 bases outside the gene matches. Here the CDR3 reads CASSPTRTGAYSNQPQHF. The CDR3 DNA reads as TGCGCCAGCAGCCCCACGAGGACAGGGGCGTATAGCAATCAGCCCCAGCATTTT.

The chain carries TRBV25-1 and TRBJ2-3; D remains ambiguous. The CDR3 is 15 amino acids. The V end was cut by 3 bases, the J end by 4 bases, with 14 bases between. Germline V gene lookup returns CDR1 MGHDK and CDR2 SYGVNS. The CDR3 DNA reads TGTGCCAGCAGTGACACCAATATTAGATCAGATACGCAGTATTTT. This encodes CASSDTNIRSDTQYF.

V is TRBV27 and J is TRBJ2-1, with TRBD1 matching 8 bases. Trimming cost V 7 bases and J 4 bases; bases outside gene matches: 9. The CDR3 totals 15 residues. Germline lookup yields CDR1 MNHEY and CDR2 SMNVEV (reference sequence). CDR3 loop: CASNFGQGPYNEQFF. Written as DNA, the CDR3 is TGTGCCAGCAACTTCGGACAGGGACCATACAATGAGCAGTTCTTC.

This clone appeared once. V and J are TRBV6-5 and TRBJ1-2, with D possibly TRBD1 on 5 matching bases. Germline V gene lookup returns CDR1 MNHEY and CDR2 SVGAGI. There are 11 residues in the CDR3. V dropped 5 bases and J dropped 7 bases, with 8 bases sitting between them. The CDR3 coding sequence is TGTGCCAGCAGTAACGGGGGTGGCTACACCTTC. Translated, it gives CASSNGGGYTF.

The rearrangement uses TRBV28 and TRBJ1-2, with D perhaps TRBD1 (6 bases). The CDR3 sequence is 12 residues long. CDR1 is MDHEN and CDR2 is SYDVKM in the germline V gene. V was trimmed by 5 bases and J by 6 bases, leaving 10 bases between them. In DNA, the CDR3 is TGTGCCAGCAGTCTACGGACAGATGGCTACACCTTC. Translation: CASSLRTDGYTF.

The J gene is TRBJ2-5, the V gene TRBV5-1; D gene uncertain. Trimming pared 5 bases from V and 2 bases from J, leaving 7 bases between. The length of the CDR3 is 12 residues. In germline, CDR1 is SGHRS, CDR2 YFSETQ. CDR3 sequence: CASRLEQETQYF. The CDR3, as DNA: TGCGCCAGCAGGCTAGAACAAGAGACCCAGTACTTC.

This clone was recorded once. The genes are TRBV18 and TRBJ1-3, with D unclear. Trimming took 3 bases from V and 1 from J, leaving 10 bases between them. This CDR3 comprises 15 residues. CDR1 and CDR2 (germline): KGHSH, LQKENI. CDR3 coding DNA: TGTGCCAGCTCACCCCGATCTAGTTCTGGAAACACCATATATTTT. It specifies CASSPRSSSGNTIYF.

This clone was detected only once. The chain uses TRBV29-1 and TRBJ1-1; 8 bases fit TRBD1. V shed 1 base and J 0 bases; nucleotides not matched to a gene: 19. The CDR3 is 20 amino acids. The germline gives CDR1 SQVTM, CDR2 ANQGSEA. The CDR3 sequence: CSVEGTSASGGHFMNTEAFF. DNA of the CDR3: TGCAGCGTTGAAGGCACCTCCGCTTCAGGGGGCCACTTTATGAACACTGAAGCTTTCTTT.

V usage is TRBV28 and J usage is TRBJ1-1; TRBD1 aligns across 8 bases. With V trimmed by 8 bases and J by 1 base, 9 bases remained unmatched. This CDR3 is built from 15 residues. The germline V gene encodes CDR1 MDHEN and CDR2 SYDVKM. CDR3 loop: CASVIAGTGNTEAFF. In DNA form, the CDR3 reads TGTGCCAGCGTGATTGCCGGGACAGGGAACACTGAAGCTTTCTTT.

The gene calls are TRBV28 and TRBJ1-1; a weak D match, TRBD1 (5 bases). V shed 3 bases and J shed 2 bases, with 19 bases lying between them. Germline values: CDR1 MDHEN, CDR2 SYDVKM. The CDR3 loop spans 17 amino acids. The CDR3 loop is CASSLPFGGLGNTEAFF. DNA for the CDR3: TGTGCCAGCAGTTTGCCGTTCGGGGGTCTAGGAAACACTGAAGCTTTCTTT.

The chain is built from TRBV4-1 and TRBJ2-1; a weak D match, TRBD1 (5 bases). Germline V gives CDR1 MGHRA, CDR2 YSYEKL. V lost 0 bases and J 0 bases, leaving 12 bases between the germline ends. The CDR3 spans 17 residues. CDR3 in DNA: TGCGCCAGCAGCCAAGAATGGGGCAGAGACTCCTACAATGAGCAGTTCTTC. Translating gives CASSQEWGRDSYNEQFF.

The CDR3 protein is CASSTGGQRQPQHF. For the CDR3, the DNA is TGTGCCAGCAGTACAGGGGGCCAGCGTCAGCCCCAGCATTTT. This sequence joins TRBV6-5 and TRBJ1-5; TRBD1 matches at 9 bases. The germline CDR1 and CDR2 sequences are MNHEY and SVGAGI. V lost 5 bases and J lost 6; bases outside the gene matches: 5. The CDR3 sequence is 14 residues long.

This chain links TRBV29-1 with TRBJ2-3, with TRBD2 matching over 8 bases. Germline V gives CDR1 SQVTM, CDR2 ANQGSEA. The CDR3 runs 15 residues. The V and J ends lost 4 bases and 2 bases, in that order; junction bases with no gene match: 8. CDR3 nucleotide sequence: TGCAGCGTTGCCCAGACTAGCGACACCACAGATACGCAGTATTTT. This sequence encodes CSVAQTSDTTDTQYF.

The gene calls are TRBV9 and TRBJ2-7; 7 bases map to TRBD1. The CDR3 has 15 amino acids. Germline V gives CDR1 SGDLS, CDR2 YYNGEE. Trimming at V came to 0 bases and at J to 2 bases, leaving 5 bases not matched to a gene. This chain's CDR3 is CASSVGGDRPYEQYF. DNA for the CDR3: TGTGCCAGCAGCGTAGGAGGGGACAGACCCTACGAGCAGTACTTC.

The J gene is TRBJ2-7, the V gene TRBV11-2, with a tentative D call TRBD1 (9 bases). CDR1 SGHAT and CDR2 FQNNGV come from the germline V gene. The CDR3 has 18 residues. The V end lost 1 base, the J end lost 4 bases, and 23 bases lay between the germline ends. The CDR3 is CASSLVQGASSSGYEQYF. CDR3 DNA: TGTGCCAGCAGCTTAGTACAGGGGGCATCATCTAGCGGGTACGAGCAGTACTTC.

The CDR3 DNA sequence: TGTGCCAGCAGCTTCGGTCCCGGGGGGGCCGTTATTGAGCAGTTCTTC. This translates into CASSFGPGGAVIEQFF. This chain joins TRBV7-3 and TRBJ2-1; 8 bases agree with TRBD2. V lost 3 bases to trimming and J lost 9 bases; unmatched junction nucleotides: 13. This CDR3 has 16 residues. CDR1 and CDR2 (germline): SGHTA, FQGTGA.